What follows is one T cell receptor (beta chain) and its context. Its specificity is unknown. Germline loops: CDR1 MGHRA, CDR2 YSYEKL. The CDR3 runs 15 residues. V shed 6 bases, J shed 2 bases, and the junction held 4 bases outside the gene matches. The investigators reverse transcribed all of the isolated RNA, so they sequenced expressed TCRB transcripts. Sequenced by immunoSEQ multiplex PCR; TCRdb stores in-frame clones only, minus some. The table has 600,000 or so clones, about an eighth seen once; the top ten hold more than 0.09%. The data derive from a study of beta chain features in type 1 diabetes. Study-level findings and limits: Across patients, naive, central memory and Treg TCRB repertoires exhibited apparently greater similarity than was observed across healthy donors. Type 1 diabetes patients had TCRB CDR3s that were shorter (moderately but significantly so) in all four CD4+ subsets. Patients with type 1 diabetes showed fewer VDJ junction insertions and more deletions.

The sample consisted of naive CD4+ T cells from blood. The J gene is TRBJ2-1, the V gene TRBV4-1; 10 bases are a match to TRBD2. This TCR came from a man aged 25 to 40 with type 1 diabetes. CDR3 DNA: TGCGCCAGCAGGCCTACTAGCGGGGCCTACAATGAGCAGTTCTTC. Translating gives CASRPTSGAYNEQFF.